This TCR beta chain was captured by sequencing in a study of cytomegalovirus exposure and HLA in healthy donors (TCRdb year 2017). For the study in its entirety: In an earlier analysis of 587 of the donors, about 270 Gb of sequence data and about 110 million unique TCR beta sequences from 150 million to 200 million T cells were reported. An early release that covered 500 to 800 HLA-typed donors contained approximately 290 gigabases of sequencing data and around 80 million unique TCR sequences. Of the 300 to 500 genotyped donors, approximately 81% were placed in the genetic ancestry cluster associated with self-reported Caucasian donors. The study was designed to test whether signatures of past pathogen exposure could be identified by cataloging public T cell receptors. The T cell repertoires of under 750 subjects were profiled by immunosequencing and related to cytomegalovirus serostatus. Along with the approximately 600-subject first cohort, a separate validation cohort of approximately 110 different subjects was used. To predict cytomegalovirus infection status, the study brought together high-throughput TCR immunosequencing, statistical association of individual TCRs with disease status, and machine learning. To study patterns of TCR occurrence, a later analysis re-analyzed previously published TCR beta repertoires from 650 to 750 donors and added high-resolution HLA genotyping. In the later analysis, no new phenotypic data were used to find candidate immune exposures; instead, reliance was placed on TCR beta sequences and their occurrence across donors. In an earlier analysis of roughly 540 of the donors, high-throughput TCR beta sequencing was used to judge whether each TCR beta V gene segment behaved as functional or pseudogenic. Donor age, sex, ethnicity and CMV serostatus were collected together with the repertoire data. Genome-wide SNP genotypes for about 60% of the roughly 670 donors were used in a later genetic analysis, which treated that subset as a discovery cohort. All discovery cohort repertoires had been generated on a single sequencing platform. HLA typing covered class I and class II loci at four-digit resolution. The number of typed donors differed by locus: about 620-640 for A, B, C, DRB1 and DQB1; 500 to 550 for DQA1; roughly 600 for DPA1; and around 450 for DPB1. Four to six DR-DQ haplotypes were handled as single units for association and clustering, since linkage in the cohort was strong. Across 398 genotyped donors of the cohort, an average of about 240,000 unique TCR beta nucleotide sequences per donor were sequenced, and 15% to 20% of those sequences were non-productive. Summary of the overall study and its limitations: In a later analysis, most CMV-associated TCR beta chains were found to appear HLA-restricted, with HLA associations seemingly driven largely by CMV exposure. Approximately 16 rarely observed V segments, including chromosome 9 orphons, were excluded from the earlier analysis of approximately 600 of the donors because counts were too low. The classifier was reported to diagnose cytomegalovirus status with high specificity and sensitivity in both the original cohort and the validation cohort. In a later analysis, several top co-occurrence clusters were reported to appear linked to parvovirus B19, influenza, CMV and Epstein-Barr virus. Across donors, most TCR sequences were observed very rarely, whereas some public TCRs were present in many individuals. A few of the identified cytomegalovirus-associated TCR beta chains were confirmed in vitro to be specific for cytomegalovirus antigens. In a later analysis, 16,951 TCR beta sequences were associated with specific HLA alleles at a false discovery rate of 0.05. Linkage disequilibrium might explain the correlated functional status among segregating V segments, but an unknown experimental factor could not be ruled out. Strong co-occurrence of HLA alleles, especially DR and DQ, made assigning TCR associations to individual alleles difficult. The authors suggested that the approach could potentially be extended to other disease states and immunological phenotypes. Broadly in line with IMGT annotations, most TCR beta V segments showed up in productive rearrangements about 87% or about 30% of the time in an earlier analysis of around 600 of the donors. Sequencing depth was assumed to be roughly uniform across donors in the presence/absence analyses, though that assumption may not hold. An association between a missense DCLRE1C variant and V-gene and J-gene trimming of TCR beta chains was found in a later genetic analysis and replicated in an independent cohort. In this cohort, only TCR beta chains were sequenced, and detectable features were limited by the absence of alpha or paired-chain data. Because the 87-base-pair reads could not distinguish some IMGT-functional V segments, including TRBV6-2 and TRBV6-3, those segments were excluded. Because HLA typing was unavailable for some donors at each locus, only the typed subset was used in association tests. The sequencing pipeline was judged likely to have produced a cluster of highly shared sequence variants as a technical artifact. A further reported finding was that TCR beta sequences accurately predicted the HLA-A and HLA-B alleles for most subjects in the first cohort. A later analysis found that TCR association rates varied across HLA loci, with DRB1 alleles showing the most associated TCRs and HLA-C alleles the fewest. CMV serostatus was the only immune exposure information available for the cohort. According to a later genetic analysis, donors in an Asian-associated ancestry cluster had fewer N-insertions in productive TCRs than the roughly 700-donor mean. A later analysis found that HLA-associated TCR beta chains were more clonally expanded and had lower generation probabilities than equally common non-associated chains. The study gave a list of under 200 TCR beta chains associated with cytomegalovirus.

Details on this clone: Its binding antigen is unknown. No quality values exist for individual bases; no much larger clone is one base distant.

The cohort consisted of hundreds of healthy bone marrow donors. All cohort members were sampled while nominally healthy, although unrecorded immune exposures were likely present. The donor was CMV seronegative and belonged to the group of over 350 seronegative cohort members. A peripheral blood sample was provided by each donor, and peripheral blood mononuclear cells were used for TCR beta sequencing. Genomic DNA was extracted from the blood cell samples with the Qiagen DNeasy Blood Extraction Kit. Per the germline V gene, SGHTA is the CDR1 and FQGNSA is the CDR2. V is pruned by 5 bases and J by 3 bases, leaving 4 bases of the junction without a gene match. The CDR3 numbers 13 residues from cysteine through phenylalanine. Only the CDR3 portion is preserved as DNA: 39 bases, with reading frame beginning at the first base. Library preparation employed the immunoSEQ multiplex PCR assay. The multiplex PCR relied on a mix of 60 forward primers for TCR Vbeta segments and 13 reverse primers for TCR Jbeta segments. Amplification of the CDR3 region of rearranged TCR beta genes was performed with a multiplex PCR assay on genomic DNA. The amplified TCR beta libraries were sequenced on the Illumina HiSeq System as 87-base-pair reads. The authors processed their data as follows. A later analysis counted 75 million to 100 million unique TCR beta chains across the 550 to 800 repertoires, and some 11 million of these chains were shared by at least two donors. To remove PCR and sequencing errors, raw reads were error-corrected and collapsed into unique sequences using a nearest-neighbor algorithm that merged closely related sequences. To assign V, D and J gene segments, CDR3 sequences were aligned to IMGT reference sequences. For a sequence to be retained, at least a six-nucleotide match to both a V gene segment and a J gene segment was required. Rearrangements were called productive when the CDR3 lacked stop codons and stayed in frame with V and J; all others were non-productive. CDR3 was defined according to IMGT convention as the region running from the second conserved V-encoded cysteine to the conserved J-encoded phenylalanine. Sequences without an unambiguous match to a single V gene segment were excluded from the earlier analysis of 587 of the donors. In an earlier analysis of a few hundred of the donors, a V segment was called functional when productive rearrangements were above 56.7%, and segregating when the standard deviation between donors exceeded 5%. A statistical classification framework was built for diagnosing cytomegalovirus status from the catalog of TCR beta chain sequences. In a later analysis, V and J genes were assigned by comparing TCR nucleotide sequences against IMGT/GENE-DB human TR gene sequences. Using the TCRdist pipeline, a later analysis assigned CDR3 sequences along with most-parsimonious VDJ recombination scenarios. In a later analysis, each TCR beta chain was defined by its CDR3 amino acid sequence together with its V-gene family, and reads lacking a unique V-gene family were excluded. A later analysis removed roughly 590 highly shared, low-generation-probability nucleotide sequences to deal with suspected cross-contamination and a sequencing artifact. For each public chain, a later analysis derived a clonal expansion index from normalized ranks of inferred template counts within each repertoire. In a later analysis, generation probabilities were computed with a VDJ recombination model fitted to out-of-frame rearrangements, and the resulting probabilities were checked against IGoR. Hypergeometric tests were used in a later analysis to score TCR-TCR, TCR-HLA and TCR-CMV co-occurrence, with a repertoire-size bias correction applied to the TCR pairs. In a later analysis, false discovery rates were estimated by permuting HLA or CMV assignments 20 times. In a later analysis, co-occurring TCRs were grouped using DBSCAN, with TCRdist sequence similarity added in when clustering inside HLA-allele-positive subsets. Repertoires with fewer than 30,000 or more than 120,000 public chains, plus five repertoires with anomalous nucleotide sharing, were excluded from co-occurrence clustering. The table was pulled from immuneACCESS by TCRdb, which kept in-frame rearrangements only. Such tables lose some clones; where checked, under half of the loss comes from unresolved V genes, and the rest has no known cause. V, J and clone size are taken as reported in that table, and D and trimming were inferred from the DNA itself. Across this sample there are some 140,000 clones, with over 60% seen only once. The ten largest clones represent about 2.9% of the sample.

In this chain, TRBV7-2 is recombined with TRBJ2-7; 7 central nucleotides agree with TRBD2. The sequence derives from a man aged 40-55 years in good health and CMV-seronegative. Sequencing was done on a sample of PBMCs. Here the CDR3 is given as CASSPPSGYEQYF. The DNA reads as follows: TGTGCCAGCAGCCCACCTAGCGGCTACGAGCAGTACTTC.